A selection of T cell receptor beta chains follows, all from one sample in a study of blood T cell repertoires in COVID-19. Produced via immunoSEQ multiplex PCR; TCRdb's table is partial and in-frame only. The profile covers under 250,000 clones, with approximately 92% appearing a single time and more than 3% taken by the ten largest. The sequencing input was PBMCs or T cells enriched from blood (not recorded which). The origin of the receptors is a woman aged 18-29 years in a cohort exposed to, infected with or recovered from COVID-19 (not recorded which). CDR3s include the opening cysteine and the closing phenylalanine or tryptophan. Fields, in order: CDR3 protein, CDR3 DNA, clone size, J gene, D gene, V gene. D genes are given only for firm matches. Size is omitted from some rows. Given values are once, few, many or a class for expanded clones.

cdr3_aa: CATSRDTQQRGGKDTQYF
cdr3_nt: TGTGCCACCAGCAGAGATACCCAGCAGCGGGGTGGGAAAGATACGCAGTATTTT
clone_size: -
j_call: TRBJ2-3
d_call: TRBD2
v_call: TRBV15

cdr3_aa: CASSQQVQETQYF
cdr3_nt: TGTGCCAGCAGCCAGCAGGTCCAAGAGACCCAGTACTTC
clone_size: once
j_call: TRBJ2-5
d_call: -
v_call: TRBV3-1/TRBV3-2

cdr3_aa: CASSPLPGGIRNEQFF
cdr3_nt: TGTGCCAGCTCACCACTTCCAGGGGGCATTAGGAATGAGCAGTTCTTC
clone_size: once
j_call: TRBJ2-1
d_call: TRBD1
v_call: TRBV18

cdr3_aa: CASGAYNSPLHF
cdr3_nt: TGTGCCAGCGGAGCCTATAATTCACCCCTCCACTTT
clone_size: once
j_call: TRBJ1-6
d_call: -
v_call: TRBV9

cdr3_aa: CASRRQGWDSPLHF
cdr3_nt: TGTGCCAGCAGAAGACAGGGGTGGGATTCACCCCTCCACTTT
clone_size: -
j_call: TRBJ1-6
d_call: TRBD1
v_call: TRBV2

cdr3_aa: CSVAGQGTNTEAFF
cdr3_nt: TGCAGCGTTGCGGGACAGGGAACGAACACTGAAGCTTTCTTT
clone_size: once
j_call: TRBJ1-1
d_call: TRBD1
v_call: TRBV29-1

cdr3_aa: CSASSTANQPQHF
cdr3_nt: TGCAGTGCTAGTAGTACAGCAAATCAGCCCCAGCATTTT
clone_size: -
j_call: TRBJ1-5
d_call: -
v_call: TRBV20-1

cdr3_aa: CASSVYNTGELFF
cdr3_nt: TGTGCCAGTAGTGTGTATAACACCGGGGAGCTGTTTTTT
clone_size: -
j_call: TRBJ2-2
d_call: -
v_call: TRBV19

cdr3_aa: CATKNWLF
cdr3_nt: TGTGCCACCAAGAATTGGCTCTTC
clone_size: -
j_call: TRBJ2-1
d_call: -
v_call: TRBV24-1

cdr3_aa: CASSEQGPNYGYTF
cdr3_nt: TGTGCCAGCAGCGAACAGGGGCCCAACTATGGCTACACCTTC
clone_size: -
j_call: TRBJ1-2
d_call: TRBD1
v_call: TRBV2

cdr3_aa: CASSDLAGGQETQYF
cdr3_nt: TGTGCCAGCAGTGACCTAGCGGGGGGACAAGAGACCCAGTACTTC
clone_size: few
j_call: TRBJ2-5
d_call: TRBD2
v_call: TRBV6-1

cdr3_aa: CASSQNPGTSGSLPETQYF
cdr3_nt: TGTGCCAGCAGCCAGAACCCGGGGACTAGCGGGAGTCTCCCAGAGACCCAGTACTTC
clone_size: -
j_call: TRBJ2-5
d_call: TRBD2
v_call: TRBV3-1/TRBV3-2

cdr3_aa: CASSPPDRAHFIYGYTF
cdr3_nt: TGTGCCAGCTCACCTCCAGACAGGGCTCACTTCATATATGGCTACACCTTC
clone_size: once
j_call: TRBJ1-2
d_call: TRBD1
v_call: TRBV18

cdr3_aa: CASSERSTLRGYTF
cdr3_nt: TGTGCCAGCAGCGAGAGGAGTACCCTTAGGGGCTACACCTTC
clone_size: -
j_call: TRBJ1-2
d_call: -
v_call: TRBV7-2

cdr3_aa: CSVRPGGTGGSEAFF
cdr3_nt: TGCAGCGTCCGTCCCGGGGGGACAGGGGGCTCTGAAGCTTTCTTT
clone_size: -
j_call: TRBJ1-1
d_call: TRBD1
v_call: TRBV29-1

cdr3_aa: CASFSTDTQYF
cdr3_nt: TGTGCCAGCTTCTCCACAGATACGCAGTATTTT
clone_size: once
j_call: TRBJ2-3
d_call: -
v_call: TRBV27

cdr3_aa: CASRQGIEPQHF
cdr3_nt: TGTGCCAGCAGACAGGGTATCGAGCCCCAGCATTTT
clone_size: -
j_call: TRBJ1-5
d_call: -
v_call: TRBV2

cdr3_aa: CASSRQGDGEQYF
cdr3_nt: TGTGCCAGCAGCCGACAGGGGGACGGCGAGCAGTACTTC
clone_size: -
j_call: TRBJ2-7
d_call: TRBD1
v_call: TRBV7-9

cdr3_aa: CASCGAGEQFF
cdr3_nt: TGTGCCAGTTGTGGGGCAGGGGAGCAGTTCTTC
clone_size: -
j_call: TRBJ2-1
d_call: -
v_call: TRBV11-2

cdr3_aa: CSATKRGPTDTQYF
cdr3_nt: TGCAGCGCTACTAAGCGGGGGCCCACAGATACGCAGTATTTT
clone_size: -
j_call: TRBJ2-3
d_call: TRBD2
v_call: TRBV29-1

cdr3_aa: CASSDSGGEDGYTF
cdr3_nt: TGTGCCAGCAGTGACTCCGGGGGAGAGGATGGCTACACCTTC
clone_size: -
j_call: TRBJ1-2
d_call: -
v_call: TRBV6-4

cdr3_aa: CASSSGDRGYNEQFF
cdr3_nt: TGTGCCAGCAGCTCGGGGGACAGGGGATACAATGAGCAGTTCTTC
clone_size: -
j_call: TRBJ2-1
d_call: TRBD1
v_call: TRBV5-4